This T cell receptor beta chain stems from a study of blood T cell repertoires in COVID-19. TCRdb's table, derived via immunoSEQ multiplex PCR, lists solely in-frame clones and lacks some. The table has roughly 310,000 clones, 88% seen once. Trimming took 7 bases from V and 5 from J, leaving 8 bases between them. CDR1 and CDR2 (germline): SQVTM, ANQGSEA. CDR3 size: 10 residues. Sequencing was performed on peripheral blood. The receptor was isolated from a woman aged 50 to 60 with active or convalescent COVID-19. V gene TRBV29-1 combines with J gene TRBJ2-5; D unresolved. CDR3 in DNA: TGCAGCGCCCGAGAGGAGACCCAGTACTTC. It encodes CSAREETQYF.